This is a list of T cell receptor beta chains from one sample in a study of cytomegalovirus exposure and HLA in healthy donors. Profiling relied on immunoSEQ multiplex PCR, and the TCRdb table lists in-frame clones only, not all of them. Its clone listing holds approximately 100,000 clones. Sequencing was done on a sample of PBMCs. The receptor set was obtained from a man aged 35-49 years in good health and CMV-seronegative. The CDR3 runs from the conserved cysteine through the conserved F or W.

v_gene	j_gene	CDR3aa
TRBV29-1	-	CSVTGSQGEQYF
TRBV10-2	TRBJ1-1	CASSGRHPNTEAFF
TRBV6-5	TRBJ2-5	CASSWGQKETQYF
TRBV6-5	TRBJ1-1	CASSAGLLNTEAFF
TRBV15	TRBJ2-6	CATSTGGTGANVLTF
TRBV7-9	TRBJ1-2	CASSEGDRGHTNYGYTF
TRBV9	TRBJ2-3	CASSGATDTQYF
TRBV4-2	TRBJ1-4	CASSQTGYNNEKLFF
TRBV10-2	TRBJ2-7	CASSVGTNNRAAYEQYF
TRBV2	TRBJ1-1	CASSELLEAFF
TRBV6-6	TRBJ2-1	CASTTGTSDYNEQFF
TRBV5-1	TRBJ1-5	CASSLDRGDPQHF
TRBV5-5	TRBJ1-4	CASSSRTGTSGGDEKLFF
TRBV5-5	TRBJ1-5	CASSLVYSNQPQHF
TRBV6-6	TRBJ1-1	CASSPYGGLVNTEAFF
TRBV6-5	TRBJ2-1	CASSYGTSGRANEQFF
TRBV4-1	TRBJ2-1	CASSQTRDRGNEQFF
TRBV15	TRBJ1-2	CATSKDRGRFQGYTF
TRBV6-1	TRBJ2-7	CASSEVDRTSTYEQYF
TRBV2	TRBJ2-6	CASSDFSSGANVLTF
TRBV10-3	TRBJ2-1	CAISPSGDLDEQFF
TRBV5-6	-	CASSRRTGEYEQYF
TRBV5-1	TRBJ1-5	CASSLEHNQPQHF
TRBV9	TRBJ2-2	CASSVGQGASTGELFF
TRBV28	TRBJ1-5	CASRTPTNQPQHF
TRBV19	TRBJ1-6	CASSPTMEGNSPLHF
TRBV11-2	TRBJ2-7	CASSSTSQTSDQYF
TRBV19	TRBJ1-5	CASRSDRGGNQPQHF
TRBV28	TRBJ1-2	CASSLGGARHGYTF
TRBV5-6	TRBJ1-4	CASSLASGTVSANEKLFF
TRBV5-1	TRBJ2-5	CASSALGQGGETQYF
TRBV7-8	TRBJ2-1	CASSLQLADYNEQFF
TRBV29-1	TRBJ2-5	CSVVGGRVGETQYF
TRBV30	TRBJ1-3	CARRTGPSGNTIYF
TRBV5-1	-	CASSLAGSIYEQYF
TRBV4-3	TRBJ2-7	CASGPGTGAYEQYF
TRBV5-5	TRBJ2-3	CASSRDYRTDTQYF
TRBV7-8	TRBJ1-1	CASSGSGGAVRAFF
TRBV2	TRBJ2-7	CASIKDSASYEQYF